Each of the 5 T cell receptor beta chains below was sequenced from the same sample in a study of CXCR3-negative and CXCR3-positive naive CD8 T cells. Whole-study results and caveats: Compared with CXCR3-negative naive cells, CXCR3-positive naive cells showed more hydrophobic TRB CDR3s.

Their antigens are not known. The study made its TRB cDNA libraries by 5' RACE, adding UMI labels. TCRdb reprocessed the 5' RACE reads and stores each CDR3 protein as one record, lacking DNA. This sample's table has some 150,000 distinct CDR3 sequences. Sequenced: naive CXCR3+ CD8+ T cells from blood. Subset defined: CD45RO-CCR7+CD27+CD95- naive CD8+ T cells expressing CXCR3 (TNR3+). The receptors were sampled from a human donor in good health. Some clones in this sample may be carry-over from other donors' samples.

The chain uses TRBV28 and TRBJ2-7. Germline V lookup: CDR1 MDHEN, CDR2 SYDVKM. The CDR3 contains 12 residues. CDR3 loop: CASSLGQTEQYF.

This chain uses TRBV5-1 with TRBJ2-1; the D gene TCRdb calls, TRBD1, cannot be checked with no DNA. The germline V gene encodes CDR1 SGHRS and CDR2 YFSETQ. The CDR3 length is 14 residues. The CDR3: CASSLAQGRDEQFF.

The rearrangement uses TRBV9 and TRBJ2-5; there is no DNA to check the TCRdb D call of TRBD2. The CDR3 loop spans 16 amino acids. Germline V gene sequence: CDR1 SGDLS, CDR2 YYNGEE. CDR3 protein: CASSGSGRTHQETQYF.

This chain uses TRBV9 with TRBJ2-1; as DNA is missing, the TRBD2 call by TCRdb cannot be tested. The length of the CDR3 is 17 residues. CDR1 and CDR2 from the germline V gene are SGDLS and YYNGEE. The CDR3 here is CASSVDGSPSQNNEQFF.

The chain's CDR3 is CASSRDYSYEQYF. This chain connects TRBV25-1 to TRBJ2-7; TCRdb reports TRBD2, a call that lacks DNA to check it against. CDR1 is MGHDK and CDR2 is SYGVNS in the germline V gene. The CDR3 contains 13 residues.